This entry features one T cell receptor beta chain sequence. Libraries were prepared by immunoSEQ multiplex PCR; TCRdb keeps only in-frame clonotypes and omits some of them. The data hold tens of thousands of clones, with about 84% observed a single time. This sample stems from a study of blood T cell repertoires in COVID-19. Study at large: The cDNA or gDNA used as material had been derived from T cells, B-cell-depleted T cells, or PBMCs.

The CDR3 runs 14 residues. Trimming took 5 bases from V and 5 from J, leaving 14 bases between them. Germline loops: CDR1 ENHRY, CDR2 SYGVKD. The genes are TRBV10-3 and TRBJ2-3; D is possibly TRBD2 (6 bases). This TCR derives from a man in his fifties or sixties with COVID-19, enrolled during active disease. Material for sequencing was peripheral blood. The CDR3 region is CAISRTTREDTQYF. The CDR3 DNA is TGTGCCATCAGTAGGACTACCAGGGAAGATACGCAGTATTTT.